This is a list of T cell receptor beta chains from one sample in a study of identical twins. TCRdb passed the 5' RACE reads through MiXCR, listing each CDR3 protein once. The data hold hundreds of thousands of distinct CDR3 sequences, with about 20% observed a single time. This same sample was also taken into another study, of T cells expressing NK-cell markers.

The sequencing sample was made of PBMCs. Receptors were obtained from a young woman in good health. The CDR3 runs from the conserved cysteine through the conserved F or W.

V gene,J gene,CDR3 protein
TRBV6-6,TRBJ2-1,CASRDGRLHEQFF
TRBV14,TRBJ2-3,CASSQAAGARLTDTQYF
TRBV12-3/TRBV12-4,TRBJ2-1,CASSSRGQGQFF
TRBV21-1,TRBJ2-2,CASSKKGTGYIGELFF
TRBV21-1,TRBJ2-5,CASSTRTGTREETQYF
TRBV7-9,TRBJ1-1,CASSLILTRTEAFF
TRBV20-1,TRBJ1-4,CSARVKGAWAWGKLFF
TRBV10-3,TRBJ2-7,CAIQSRDTVEQYF
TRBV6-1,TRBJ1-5,CASSKTGGSNQPQHF
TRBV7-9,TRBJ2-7,CASSSPRDYEQYF
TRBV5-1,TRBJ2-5,CASSLEGIQETQYF
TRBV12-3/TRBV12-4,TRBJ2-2,CASSLRWTRNTGELFF
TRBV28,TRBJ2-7,CASSIHRRTGFYEQYF
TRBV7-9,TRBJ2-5,CASALIEETQYF
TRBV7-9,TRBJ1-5,CASSSTDSNQPQHF
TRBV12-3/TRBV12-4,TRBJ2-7,CASSAGTSGEYF
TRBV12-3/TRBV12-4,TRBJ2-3,CASSFNRGTDTQYF
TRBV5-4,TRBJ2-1,CASSLGAAGNEQFF
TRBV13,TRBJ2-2,CASSPTFGTGSTGELFF
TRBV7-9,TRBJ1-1,CASSLHGGMNTEAFF
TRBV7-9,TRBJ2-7,CASSLVGTGSYQQYF
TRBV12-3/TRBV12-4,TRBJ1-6,CASRTLRGPAPYNSPLHF
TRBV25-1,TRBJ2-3,CASSPGPGSDTQYF
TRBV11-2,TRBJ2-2,CASSGDRGGRGTGELFF
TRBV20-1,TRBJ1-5,CSARDVEGGQPQHF
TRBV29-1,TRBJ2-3,CSVARGAGVADTQYF
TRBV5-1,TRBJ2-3,CASSFLTAGVSTDTQYF